These T cell receptor beta chains were read from a single sample in a study of blood T cell repertoires in COVID-19. The assay was immunoSEQ multiplex PCR, and TCRdb's table has in-frame clones only and misses some. The top ten hold about 24% of the sample, which has about 160,000 clones, approximately 84% seen once. The sample taken for sequencing was peripheral blood. The origin of the receptors is a woman older than 75 with acute or convalescent COVID-19. Both conserved end residues are part of each CDR3. Fields, in order: CDR3 protein, CDR3 DNA, D gene, V gene, J gene, clone size. The D gene is left open where the match is weak. Not all rows give a size; the values are once, few, many and, for expanded clones, a class.

CDR3 protein: CASSPGDRGLSGNTIYF; CDR3 DNA: TGTGCCAGCAGCCCGGGGGACAGGGGCCTTTCTGGAAACACCATATATTTT; D gene: TRBD1; V gene: TRBV9; J gene: TRBJ1-3; clone size: -
CDR3 protein: CASSTKGQINQPQHF; CDR3 DNA: TGTGCCAGTAGTACCAAGGGACAGATCAATCAGCCCCAGCATTTT; D gene: TRBD1; V gene: TRBV19; J gene: TRBJ1-5; clone size: -
CDR3 protein: CASSYTGTGSYEQYF; CDR3 DNA: TGTGCCAGCAGCTATACCGGGACAGGGAGCTACGAGCAGTACTTC; D gene: TRBD1; V gene: TRBV3-1/TRBV3-2; J gene: TRBJ2-7; clone size: -
CDR3 protein: CASSLGRGPGYGYTF; CDR3 DNA: TGTGCCAGCAGCCTAGGTAGGGGGCCTGGGTATGGCTACACCTTC; D gene: TRBD1; V gene: TRBV5-6; J gene: TRBJ1-2; clone size: -
CDR3 protein: CASTSGFAQPQHF; CDR3 DNA: TGTGCCAGCACCTCAGGGTTCGCTCAGCCCCAGCATTTT; D gene: -; V gene: TRBV12-3/TRBV12-4; J gene: TRBJ1-5; clone size: -
CDR3 protein: CASSYRGRVYGYTF; CDR3 DNA: TGTGCCAGCAGTTACAGGGGGCGCGTCTATGGCTACACCTTC; D gene: TRBD1; V gene: TRBV6-2/TRBV6-3; J gene: TRBJ1-2; clone size: -
CDR3 protein: CASSSIGLAGGRSYNEQFF; CDR3 DNA: TGTGCCAGCAGTTCCATTGGACTAGCGGGAGGTCGTTCCTACAATGAGCAGTTCTTC; D gene: TRBD2; V gene: TRBV6-2/TRBV6-3; J gene: TRBJ2-1; clone size: -
CDR3 protein: CASRGTAFVDEKLFF; CDR3 DNA: TGTGCCAGCAGAGGGACAGCCTTCGTCGATGAAAAACTGTTTTTT; D gene: TRBD1; V gene: TRBV2; J gene: TRBJ1-4; clone size: -
CDR3 protein: CASSFGQGEAGELFF; CDR3 DNA: TGCGCCAGCAGCTTCGGACAGGGAGAGGCCGGGGAGCTGTTTTTT; D gene: TRBD1; V gene: TRBV5-1; J gene: TRBJ2-2; clone size: -
CDR3 protein: CASSPRSDNEQFF; CDR3 DNA: TGTGCCAGCTCACCACGGTCGGACAATGAGCAGTTCTTC; D gene: -; V gene: TRBV18; J gene: TRBJ2-1; clone size: -
CDR3 protein: CAWSWTSGYEQYF; CDR3 DNA: TGTGCCTGGAGTTGGACTAGCGGGTACGAGCAGTACTTC; D gene: TRBD2; V gene: TRBV30; J gene: TRBJ2-7; clone size: -
CDR3 protein: CASSQRHRTGELFF; CDR3 DNA: TGCGCCAGCAGCCAGAGACACAGAACCGGGGAGCTGTTTTTT; D gene: -; V gene: TRBV4-1; J gene: TRBJ2-2; clone size: -
CDR3 protein: CASNRGSNQPQHF; CDR3 DNA: TGTGCCAGCAACAGGGGTTCCAATCAGCCCCAGCATTTT; D gene: TRBD1; V gene: TRBV2; J gene: TRBJ1-5; clone size: -
CDR3 protein: CASSSGGTVKPTF; CDR3 DNA: TGTGCCAGCAGCTCCGGTGGGACAGTCAAACCCACCTTC; D gene: TRBD1; V gene: TRBV7-9; J gene: TRBJ1-2; clone size: -
CDR3 protein: CATSDPNGVYGTDTQYF; CDR3 DNA: TGTGCCACCAGTGACCCGAACGGTGTTTATGGCACAGATACGCAGTATTTT; D gene: -; V gene: TRBV24-1; J gene: TRBJ2-3; clone size: -
CDR3 protein: CAISEGPVNYGYTF; CDR3 DNA: TGTGCCATCAGTGAGGGGCCTGTTAACTATGGCTACACCTTC; D gene: -; V gene: TRBV10-3; J gene: TRBJ1-2; clone size: -
CDR3 protein: CASSLGGGEAFF; CDR3 DNA: TGTGCCAGCAGCTTGGGGGGAGGTGAAGCTTTCTTT; D gene: -; V gene: TRBV7-9; J gene: TRBJ1-1; clone size: few
CDR3 protein: CASSIGSGEQYF; CDR3 DNA: TGTGCCAGTAGTATAGGATCGGGCGAGCAGTACTTC; D gene: -; V gene: TRBV19; J gene: TRBJ2-7; clone size: -
CDR3 protein: CASSSGNSYNEQFF; CDR3 DNA: TGTGCCAGCAGTAGCGGGAACTCCTACAATGAGCAGTTCTTC; D gene: TRBD2; V gene: TRBV6-5; J gene: TRBJ2-1; clone size: once
CDR3 protein: CASSQGRLAGVDTQYF; CDR3 DNA: TGTGCCAGCAGCCAAGGCAGACTAGCGGGAGTGGATACGCAGTATTTT; D gene: TRBD2; V gene: TRBV14; J gene: TRBJ2-3; clone size: -
CDR3 protein: CSVEGRNEQFF; CDR3 DNA: TGCAGCGTTGAAGGCCGGAATGAGCAGTTCTTC; D gene: -; V gene: TRBV29-1; J gene: TRBJ2-1; clone size: -
CDR3 protein: CASSRDRAGNTIYF; CDR3 DNA: TGTGCCAGTAGCAGGGACAGGGCTGGAAACACCATATATTTT; D gene: TRBD1; V gene: TRBV19; J gene: TRBJ1-3; clone size: -
CDR3 protein: CASSLDRADGELFF; CDR3 DNA: TGCGCCAGCAGCTTGGACAGGGCTGACGGGGAGCTGTTTTTT; D gene: -; V gene: TRBV5-1; J gene: TRBJ2-2; clone size: -
CDR3 protein: CASRLRDRGPRNIQYF; CDR3 DNA: TGTGCCAGCAGATTGCGGGACAGGGGGCCGCGGAACATTCAGTACTTC; D gene: TRBD1; V gene: TRBV2; J gene: TRBJ2-4; clone size: once
CDR3 protein: CASSISSGPYEQYF; CDR3 DNA: TGTGCCAGTAGTATAAGTAGCGGGCCCTACGAGCAGTACTTC; D gene: TRBD2; V gene: TRBV19; J gene: TRBJ2-7; clone size: few
CDR3 protein: CASSIGVRSWGGEQFF; CDR3 DNA: TGTGCCAGTAGTATAGGAGTGAGGTCCTGGGGAGGAGAGCAGTTCTTC; D gene: -; V gene: TRBV19; J gene: TRBJ2-1; clone size: -
CDR3 protein: CASRPWTDTDTQYF; CDR3 DNA: TGTGCCAGCAGGCCATGGACAGACACAGATACGCAGTATTTT; D gene: -; V gene: TRBV6-5; J gene: TRBJ2-3; clone size: -
CDR3 protein: CASSWGTGLAEAFF; CDR3 DNA: TGTGCCAGCAGCTGGGGGACAGGGTTGGCTGAAGCTTTCTTT; D gene: TRBD1; V gene: TRBV7-9; J gene: TRBJ1-1; clone size: -
CDR3 protein: CASSLASGYYNEQFF; CDR3 DNA: TGTGCCAGCAGCTTGGCTAGCGGTTACTACAATGAGCAGTTCTTC; D gene: TRBD2; V gene: TRBV5-4; J gene: TRBJ2-1; clone size: once
CDR3 protein: CASSLGGKAGDYNEQFF; CDR3 DNA: TGTGCCAGCAGCTTAGGGGGGAAAGCGGGAGACTACAATGAGCAGTTCTTC; D gene: TRBD2; V gene: TRBV7-9; J gene: TRBJ2-1; clone size: -
CDR3 protein: CASSPGGGYQETQYF; CDR3 DNA: TGTGCCAGCAGCCCCGGGGGGGGGTACCAAGAGACCCAGTACTTC; D gene: TRBD2; V gene: TRBV7-2; J gene: TRBJ2-5; clone size: -
CDR3 protein: CASSTRTVKSNQPQHF; CDR3 DNA: TGTGCCAGTAGTACCCGGACAGTCAAAAGCAATCAGCCCCAGCATTTT; D gene: -; V gene: TRBV19; J gene: TRBJ1-5; clone size: -
CDR3 protein: CSASDSSGNYYNEQFF; CDR3 DNA: TGCAGTGCTAGTGATAGTAGCGGGAACTATTACAATGAGCAGTTCTTC; D gene: TRBD2; V gene: TRBV20-1; J gene: TRBJ2-1; clone size: -
CDR3 protein: CASSPGQGLGVGELFF; CDR3 DNA: TGTGCCAGCAGCCCGGGACAGGGGTTGGGTGTCGGGGAGCTGTTTTTT; D gene: TRBD1; V gene: TRBV7-2; J gene: TRBJ2-2; clone size: -
CDR3 protein: CASSIPGQGAYGYTF; CDR3 DNA: TGTGCCAGTAGTATACCGGGACAGGGTGCTTATGGCTACACCTTC; D gene: TRBD1; V gene: TRBV19; J gene: TRBJ1-2; clone size: -
CDR3 protein: CASSMLGIQNAEAFF; CDR3 DNA: TGTGCCAGTAGTATGTTGGGCATTCAGAACGCTGAAGCTTTCTTT; D gene: -; V gene: TRBV19; J gene: TRBJ1-1; clone size: few
CDR3 protein: CASSLPTGSLNEQFF; CDR3 DNA: TGTGCCAGCAGCTTACCCACAGGGTCCCTGAATGAGCAGTTCTTC; D gene: -; V gene: TRBV7-6; J gene: TRBJ2-1; clone size: -
CDR3 protein: CASSLAGAGDTQYF; CDR3 DNA: TGCGCCAGCAGCTTAGCGGGGGCAGGAGATACGCAGTATTTT; D gene: TRBD2; V gene: TRBV5-1; J gene: TRBJ2-3; clone size: -